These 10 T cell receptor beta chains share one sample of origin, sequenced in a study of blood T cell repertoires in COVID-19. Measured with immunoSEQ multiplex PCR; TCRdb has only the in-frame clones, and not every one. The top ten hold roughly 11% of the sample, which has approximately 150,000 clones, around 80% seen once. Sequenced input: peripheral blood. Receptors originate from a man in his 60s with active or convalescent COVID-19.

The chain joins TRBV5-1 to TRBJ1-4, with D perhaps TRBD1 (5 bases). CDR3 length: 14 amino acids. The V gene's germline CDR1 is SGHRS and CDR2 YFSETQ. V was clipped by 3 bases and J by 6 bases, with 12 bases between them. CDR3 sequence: CASSSEGADEKLFF. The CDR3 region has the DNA TGCGCCAGCAGCTCGGAAGGGGCAGATGAAAAACTGTTTTTT.

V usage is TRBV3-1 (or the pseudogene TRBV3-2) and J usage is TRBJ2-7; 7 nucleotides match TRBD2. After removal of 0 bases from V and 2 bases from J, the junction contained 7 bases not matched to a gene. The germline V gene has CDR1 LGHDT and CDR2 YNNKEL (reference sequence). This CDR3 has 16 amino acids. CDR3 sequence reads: CASSQERLAVAYEQYF. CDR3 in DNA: TGTGCCAGCAGCCAAGAACGCCTAGCGGTGGCCTACGAGCAGTACTTC.

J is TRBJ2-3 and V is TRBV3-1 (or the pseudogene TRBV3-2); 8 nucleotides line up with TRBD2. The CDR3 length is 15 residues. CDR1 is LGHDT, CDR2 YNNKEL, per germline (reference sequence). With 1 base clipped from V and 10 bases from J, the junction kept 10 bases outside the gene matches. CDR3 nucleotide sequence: TGTGCCAGCAGCCAAGCAAGCGGGGGCGTGTCGGCGCAGTATTTT. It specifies CASSQASGGVSAQYF.

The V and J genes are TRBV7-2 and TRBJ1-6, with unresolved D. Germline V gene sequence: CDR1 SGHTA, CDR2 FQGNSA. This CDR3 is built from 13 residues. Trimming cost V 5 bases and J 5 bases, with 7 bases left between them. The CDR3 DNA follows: TGTGCCAGCAGCGGGCAGCATAATTCACCCCTCCACTTT. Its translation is CASSGQHNSPLHF.

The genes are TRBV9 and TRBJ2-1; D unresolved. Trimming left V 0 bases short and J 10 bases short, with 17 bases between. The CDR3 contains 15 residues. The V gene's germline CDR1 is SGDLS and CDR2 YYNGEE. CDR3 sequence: CASSVGSGVRGEQFF. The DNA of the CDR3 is TGTGCCAGCAGCGTAGGTAGTGGAGTACGTGGGGAGCAGTTCTTC.

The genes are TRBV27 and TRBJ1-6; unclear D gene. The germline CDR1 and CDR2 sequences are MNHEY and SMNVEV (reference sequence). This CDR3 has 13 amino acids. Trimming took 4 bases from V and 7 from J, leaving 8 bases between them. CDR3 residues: CASSSPANSPLHF. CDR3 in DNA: TGTGCCAGCAGTTCCCCCGCGAATTCACCCCTCCACTTT.

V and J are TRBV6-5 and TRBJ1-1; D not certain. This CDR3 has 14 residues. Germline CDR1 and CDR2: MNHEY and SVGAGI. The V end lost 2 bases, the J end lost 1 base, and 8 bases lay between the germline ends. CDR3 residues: CASSYRQSNTEAFF. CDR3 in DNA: TGTGCCAGCAGTTACCGTCAGTCGAACACTGAAGCTTTCTTT.

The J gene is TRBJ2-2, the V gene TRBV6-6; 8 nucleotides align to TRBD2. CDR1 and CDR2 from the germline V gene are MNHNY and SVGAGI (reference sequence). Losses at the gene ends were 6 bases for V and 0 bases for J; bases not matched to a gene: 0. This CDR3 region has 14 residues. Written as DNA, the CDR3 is TGTGCCAGCAGGGGACTAGCGAACACCGGGGAGCTGTTTTTT. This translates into CASRGLANTGELFF.

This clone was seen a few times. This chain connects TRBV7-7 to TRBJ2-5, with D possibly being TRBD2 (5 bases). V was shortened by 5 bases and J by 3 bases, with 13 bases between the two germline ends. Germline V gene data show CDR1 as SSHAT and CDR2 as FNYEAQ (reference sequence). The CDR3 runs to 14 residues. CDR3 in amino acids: CASSTQLGEETQYF. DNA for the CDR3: TGTGCCAGCAGCACCCAGCTCGGGGAAGAGACCCAGTACTTC.

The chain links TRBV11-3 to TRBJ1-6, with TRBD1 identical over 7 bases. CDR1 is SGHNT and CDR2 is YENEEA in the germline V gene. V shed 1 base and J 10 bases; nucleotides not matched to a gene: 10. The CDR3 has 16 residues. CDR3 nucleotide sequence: TGTGCCAGCAGCTTAGGGTCCAGACAGGGCGAATCACCCCTCCACTTT. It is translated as CASSLGSRQGESPLHF.